Each of the 7 T cell receptor beta chains below was sequenced from the same sample in a study of T cell responses to AZD1222 COVID-19 vaccine (dated by TCRdb to about 2021). Receptors were amplified or captured by the immunoSEQ multiplex PCR assay. TCRdb took this table from immuneACCESS and kept in-frame rearrangements with V and J called. Such tables lack part of the clones; where checked against another copy, unresolved V genes explain under half of the gap, and the rest is unexplained. This sample comprises 95,000 to 120,000 clones, more than 70% of them detected only once. The ten largest clonotypes hold 3% to 3.5% of the sample. The meaning of the sample's time point label: baseline before first vaccination. Explained via the paper, the treatment or condition label denotes: meningococcal conjugate vaccine given as trial control. The sequences come from peripheral blood, collected on day 0 of MenACWY control vaccination. The receptors were gathered from an adult in good health.

This clone has a single count. J is TRBJ2-7 and V is TRBV6-5; D call uncertain. CDR3 length equals 14 residues. From germline, CDR1 is MNHEY and CDR2 SVGAGI. With 4 bases removed from V and 1 base from J, the gap between germline ends came to 11 bases. The CDR3, as DNA: TGTGCCAGCAGTTCGGACGGGTTTTCCTACGAGCAGTACTTC. It translates to CASSSDGFSYEQYF.

This clone turned up a few times. The rearrangement uses TRBV6-2 or TRBV6-3 and TRBJ2-3; TRBD2 matches at 14 bases. The CDR3 extends over 16 amino acids. Germline CDR1 reads MNHEY; CDR2 reads SVGEGT. The V gene end was trimmed by 0 bases and the J gene end by 5 bases; junction bases not matched to a gene: 1. The CDR3 sequence is CASSYSTSGGGDTQYF. The CDR3 region has the DNA TGTGCCAGCAGTTACTCGACTAGCGGGGGGGGAGATACGCAGTATTTT.

V and J are TRBV27 and TRBJ1-3; D perhaps matches TRBD1 (5 bases). Per germline, CDR1 MNHEY and CDR2 SMNVEV (reference sequence). CDR3 length: 15 amino acids. Trimming shortened V by 1 base and J by 3 bases, and 10 bases separated the two germline ends. CDR3 nucleotides: TGTGCCAGCAGTTTATGGGGGACCGTTGGAAACACCATATATTTT. Translation gives CASSLWGTVGNTIYF.

CDR3 sequence (DNA): TGTGCCTGGAGCTCGGGATCAATCTACGAGCAGTACTTC. It codes for CAWSSGSIYEQYF. J is TRBJ2-7 and V is TRBV30; D might be TRBD2 (5 bases). Germline values: CDR1 GTSNPN, CDR2 SVGIG (reference sequence). There are 13 residues in the CDR3. V lost 3 bases, J lost 3 bases, and 12 bases lay in between.

This chain links TRBV6-1 with TRBJ1-2, with 7 bases lining up with TRBD1. This CDR3 has 15 amino acids. Germline CDR1 reads MNHNS; CDR2 reads SASEGT. V lost 2 bases and J lost 0; bases outside the gene matches: 3. The CDR3 nucleotides read TGTGCCAGCAGTGAATATGACAGGGCTAACTATGGCTACACCTTC. Translating it yields CASSEYDRANYGYTF.

The chain uses TRBV18 and TRBJ1-2, with TRBD1 as a possible D gene (6 bases). This CDR3 is built from 14 residues. V was pared by 3 bases and J by 6 bases, with 14 bases between. Germline CDR1 is KGHSH and CDR2 is LQKENI. CDR3 residues: CASSPRQGLDGYTF. Written as DNA, the CDR3 is TGTGCCAGCTCACCCCGTCAGGGGCTGGATGGCTACACCTTC.

This clone was detected a few times. The chain couples TRBV20-1 to TRBJ1-1; D possibly corresponds to TRBD1 (5 bases). CDR3 length equals 10 residues. V lost 5 bases and J 11 bases, leaving 12 bases between the germline ends. Germline V gene data show CDR1 as DFQATT and CDR2 as SNEGSKA (reference sequence). The CDR3, as DNA: TGCAGTGCTGGGGGAAGGGAGGCTTTCTTT. Protein: CSAGGREAFF.